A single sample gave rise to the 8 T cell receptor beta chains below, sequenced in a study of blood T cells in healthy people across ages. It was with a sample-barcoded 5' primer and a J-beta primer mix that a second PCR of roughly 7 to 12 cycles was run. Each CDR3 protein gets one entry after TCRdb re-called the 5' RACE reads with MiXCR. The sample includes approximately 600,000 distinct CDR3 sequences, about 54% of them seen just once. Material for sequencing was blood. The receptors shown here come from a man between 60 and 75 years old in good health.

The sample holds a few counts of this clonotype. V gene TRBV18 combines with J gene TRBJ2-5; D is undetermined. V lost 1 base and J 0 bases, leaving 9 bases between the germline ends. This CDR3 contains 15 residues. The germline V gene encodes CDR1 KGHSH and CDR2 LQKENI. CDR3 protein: CASSPRSWDQETQYF. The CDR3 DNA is TGTGCCAGCTCACCACGCAGTTGGGACCAAGAGACCCAGTACTTC. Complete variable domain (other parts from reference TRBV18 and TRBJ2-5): NAGVMQNPRHLVRRRGQEARLRCSPMKGHSHVYWYRQLPEEGLKFMVYLQKENIIDESGMPKERFSAEFPKEGPSILRIQQVVRGDSAAYFCASSPRSWDQETQYFGPGTRLLVL.

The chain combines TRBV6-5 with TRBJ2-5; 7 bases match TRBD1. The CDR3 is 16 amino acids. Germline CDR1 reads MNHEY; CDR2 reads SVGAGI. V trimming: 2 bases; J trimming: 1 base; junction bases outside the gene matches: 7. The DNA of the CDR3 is TGTGCCAGCAGTTACCACGCCGACAGGGTCCAAGAGACCCAGTACTTC. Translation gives CASSYHADRVQETQYF.

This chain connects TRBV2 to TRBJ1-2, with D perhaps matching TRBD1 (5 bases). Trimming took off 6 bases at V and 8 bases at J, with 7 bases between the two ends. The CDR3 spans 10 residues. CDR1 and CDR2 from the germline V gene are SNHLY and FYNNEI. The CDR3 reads CASRGDGYTF. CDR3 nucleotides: TGTGCCAGCAGGGGGGACGGCTACACCTTC.

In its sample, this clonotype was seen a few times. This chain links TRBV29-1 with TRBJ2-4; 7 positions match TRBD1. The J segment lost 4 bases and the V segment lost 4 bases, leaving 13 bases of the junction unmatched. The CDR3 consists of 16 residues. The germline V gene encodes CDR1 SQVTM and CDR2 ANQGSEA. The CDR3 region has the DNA TGCAGCGTTGTCTGGTTATCCGGGACAGAAAAAAACATTCAGTACTTC. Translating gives CSVVWLSGTEKNIQYF.

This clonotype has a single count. CDR3 coding DNA: TGTGCCAGCAGTTTAACTCCCTGGACCGGGGAGCTGTTTTTT. Translated: CASSLTPWTGELFF. The chain has TRBV27 and TRBJ2-2; D remains ambiguous. V dropped 2 bases and J dropped 5 bases, with 9 bases sitting between them. This CDR3 is 14 amino acids long. Germline CDR1 reads MNHEY; CDR2 reads SMNVEV (reference sequence).

The CDR3 loop is CASSLEGVNIQYF. The CDR3, as DNA: TGTGCCAGCAGCTTAGAGGGTGTTAACATTCAGTACTTC. The chain links TRBV11-2 to TRBJ2-7; D remains unclear. The DNA matches TRBJ2-4 better at its end, which makes the J call doubtful. The CDR3 has 13 residues. The germline CDR1 and CDR2 sequences are SGHAT and FQNNGV.

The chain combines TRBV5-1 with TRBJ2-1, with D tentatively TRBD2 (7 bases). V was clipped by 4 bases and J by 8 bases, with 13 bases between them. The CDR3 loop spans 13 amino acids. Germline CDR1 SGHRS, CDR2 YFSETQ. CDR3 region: CASSPAGAYEQFF. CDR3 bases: TGCGCCAGCAGCCCCGCGGGGGCGTATGAGCAGTTCTTC.

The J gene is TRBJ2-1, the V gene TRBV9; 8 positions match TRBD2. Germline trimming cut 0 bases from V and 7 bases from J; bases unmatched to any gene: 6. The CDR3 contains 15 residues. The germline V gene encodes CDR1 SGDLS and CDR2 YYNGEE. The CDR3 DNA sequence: TGTGCCAGCAGCGTAGGCAGCGGGGGAGATAATGAGCAGTTCTTC. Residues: CASSVGSGGDNEQFF.